These 13 T cell receptor beta chains were all obtained from the same sample, sequenced in a study of blood T cells in healthy people across ages. A second PCR of 7 to 11 cycles used a sample-barcoded 5' primer and a J-beta primer mix. TCRdb reprocessed the 5' RACE reads via MiXCR and lists one record per CDR3 protein. The sample contains about 640,000 distinct CDR3 sequences, approximately 30% of which appear only once. Sequencing was done on a sample of blood. The receptors originated from a woman older than 75 in good health.

This clonotype has a handful of counts. The chain recombines TRBV9 with TRBJ1-4; 10 bases match TRBD1. V was clipped by 3 bases and J by 8 bases; unmatched bases: 7. Germline V gene sequence: CDR1 SGDLS, CDR2 YYNGEE. The CDR3 runs to 15 residues. CDR3 DNA: TGTGCCAGCAGCGCCCGGGACAGGGGATGGGAAAAACTGTTTTTT. Amino acids: CASSARDRGWEKLFF.

To note about this clonotype: The junction departs from the called germline gene at one end, perhaps through a read error. The rearrangement uses TRBV6-2 or TRBV6-3 and TRBJ1-3, with 8 bases that match TRBD1. This CDR3 has 15 residues. Germline values: CDR1 MNHEY, CDR2 SVGEGT. The CDR3 DNA follows: TGTGCCAGCATTCCGACAGGGGCCGATCGCAACACCGTATATTTT. Translated, it gives CASIPTGADRNTVYF.

About this clonotype: This may stem from a read error, because a much larger clone lies one nucleotide away. The chain recombines TRBV25-1 with TRBJ1-2; 7 nucleotides line up with TRBD1. Germline CDR1 MGHDK, CDR2 SYGVNS. The CDR3 contains 13 residues. V was pared by 5 bases and J by 8 bases, with 8 bases of the junction left unmatched. CDR3 in amino acids: CASSIQGCGGYTF. In nucleotides, the CDR3 is TGTGCCAGCAGTATACAGGGGTGTGGGGGCTACACCTTC.

This clonotype was found many times. The chain has TRBV24-1 and TRBJ1-5; no clear D gene. This CDR3 has 14 amino acids. Germline CDR1 and CDR2: KGHDR and SFDVKD. V dropped 3 bases and J dropped 8 bases, with 13 bases sitting between them. Written as DNA, the CDR3 is TGTGCCACCAGTGATAGGACCAAATCAGAGCCCCAGCATTTT. Its protein is CATSDRTKSEPQHF.

With respect to this clonotype: The junction does not match germline at one end; this may be a read error. This CDR3 is CASSLEGGGSPRHF. The CDR3 coding sequence is TGTGCCAGCAGCTTAGAGGGGGGCGGTTCACCCCGCCACTTT. The chain uses TRBV7-6 and TRBJ1-6, with D perhaps TRBD1 (6 bases). The CDR3 consists of 14 residues. Germline V lookup: CDR1 SGHVS, CDR2 FNYEAQ.

The V call is TRBV5-4, the J call TRBJ2-5, with TRBD2 identical over 8 bases. This CDR3 is built from 16 residues. V shed 0 bases and J 11 bases; nucleotides not matched to a gene: 15. Germline V lookup: CDR1 SGHNT, CDR2 YYREEE (reference sequence). This CDR3 is CASSLGGGGTGNEQYF. DNA of the CDR3: TGTGCCAGCAGCTTGGGAGGCGGGGGGACCGGTAATGAGCAGTACTTC.

The J gene is TRBJ2-7, the V gene TRBV20-1, with 11 bases that match TRBD1. CDR3 length equals 15 residues. V was pared by 1 base and J by 5 bases, with 7 bases of the junction left unmatched. CDR1 is DFQATT, CDR2 SNEGSKA, per germline (reference sequence). The CDR3 region has the DNA TGCAGTGCTAGAGTTGGGACAGGGGGTGGTAACGAGCAGTACTTC. Amino acids: CSARVGTGGGNEQYF.

Only one count was recorded for this clonotype. This could be a read error, since a much larger clone is one nucleotide away. This chain links TRBV7-9 with TRBJ1-2; no firm D call. The CDR3 runs 11 residues. Trimming took off 0 bases at V and 9 bases at J, with 5 bases between the two ends. Germline V gene lookup returns CDR1 SEHNR and CDR2 FQNEAQ (reference sequence). The CDR3 bases are TGTGCCAGCAGCTTAGCGATCAGCTACACCTTC. Protein product: CASSLAISYTF.

The DNA of the CDR3 is TGCGCCAGCAGCCAAGGCGACAGGAGGGTCACTGAAGCTTTCTTT. The encoded protein is CASSQGDRRVTEAFF. The chain carries TRBV4-3 and TRBJ1-1; tentatively, D is TRBD1 (6 bases). CDR1 is LGHNA and CDR2 is YSLEER in the germline V gene. Trimming stripped 1 base from V and 4 bases from J, with 13 bases between. This CDR3 is 15 amino acids long.

Points on this clonotype: This may be a read error: a much more frequent sequence differs by one nucleotide. The chain couples TRBV2 to TRBJ2-5; the D gene could be TRBD1 or TRBD2 (5 bases each). This CDR3 is 17 amino acids long. Germline V gene sequence: CDR1 SNHLY, CDR2 FYNNEI. Deletions cut 3 bases from V and 11 bases from J, with 28 bases between. The CDR3 spells CASSEGIRDRTYNEQYF. The CDR3 DNA sequence: TGTGCCAGCAGTGAGGGAATCCGGGACCGTACCTACAATGAGCAGTACTTC.

The chain carries TRBV3-1 and TRBJ1-6; D is unresolved. This CDR3 is built from 12 residues. The V end lost 4 bases, the J end lost 7 bases, and 5 bases lay between the germline ends. CDR1 and CDR2 from the germline V gene are LGHDT and YNNKEL (reference sequence). CDR3 nucleotides: TGTGCCAGCAGCCCGACAAATTCACCCCTCCACTTT. As protein: CASSPTNSPLHF.

A remark on this clonotype: A clone one base away is much larger, so this may be a read error. This chain links TRBV20-1 with TRBJ2-7, with 10 bases identical to TRBD1. The germline V gene encodes CDR1 DFQATT and CDR2 SNEGSKA (reference sequence). Trimming at V came to 1 base and at J to 3 bases, leaving 3 bases not matched to a gene. CDR3 size: 14 residues. The DNA of the CDR3 is TGCAGTGCTAGAGGAGGGACAGGGGTCTACGAGCAGTACTTC. This encodes CSARGGTGVYEQYF.

In the case of this clonotype: This could be a read error, since a much larger clone is one nucleotide away. The chain couples TRBV6-5 to TRBJ2-5; 7 bases match TRBD2. Germline CDR1 is MNHEY and CDR2 is SVGAGI. The CDR3 covers 15 residues. V lost 6 bases to trimming and J lost 11 bases; unmatched junction nucleotides: 18. As DNA, the CDR3 is TGTGCCAGCAGCTTGACTAGCTGGGGCTACAATGAGCAGTACTTC. This translates into CASSLTSWGYNEQYF.